The sequence of this T cell receptor beta chain was determined in a study of CD8 T cells in ankylosing spondylitis. Germline V gene data show CDR1 as LGHDT and CDR2 as YNNKEL (reference sequence). The V end lost 1 base, the J end lost 4 bases, and 12 bases lay between the germline ends. The CDR3 runs to 15 residues. The table lists this clonotype with many counts. TCRdb re-called the 5' RACE reads through MiXCR, storing one row per CDR3 protein. The table includes about 69,000 distinct CDR3 sequences, roughly 5.2% detected once. The sample comprised blood, either unsorted or a sorted T cell fraction (not recorded which). The clonotype originates from a male donor with ankylosing spondylitis or in good health (not recorded which). The rearrangement uses TRBV3-1 and TRBJ2-3, with D perhaps matching TRBD2 (5 bases). CDR3 DNA: TGTGCCAGCAGCCAAGGTCTAGCATTTTCAGATACGCAGTATTTT. Its translation: CASSQGLAFSDTQYF.